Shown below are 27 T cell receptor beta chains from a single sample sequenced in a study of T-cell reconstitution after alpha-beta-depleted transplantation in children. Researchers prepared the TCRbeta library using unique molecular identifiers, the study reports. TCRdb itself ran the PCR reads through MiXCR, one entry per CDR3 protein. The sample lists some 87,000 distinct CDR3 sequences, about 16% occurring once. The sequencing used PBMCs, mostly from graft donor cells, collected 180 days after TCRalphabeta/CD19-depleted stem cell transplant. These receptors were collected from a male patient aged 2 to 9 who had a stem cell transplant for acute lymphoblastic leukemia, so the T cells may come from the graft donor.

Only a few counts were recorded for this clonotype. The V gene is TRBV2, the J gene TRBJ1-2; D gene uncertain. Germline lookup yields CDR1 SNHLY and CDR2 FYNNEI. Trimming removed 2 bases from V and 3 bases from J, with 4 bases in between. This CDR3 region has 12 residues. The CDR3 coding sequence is TGTGCCAGCAGTGAAACCCACTATGGCTACACCTTC. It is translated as CASSETHYGYTF.

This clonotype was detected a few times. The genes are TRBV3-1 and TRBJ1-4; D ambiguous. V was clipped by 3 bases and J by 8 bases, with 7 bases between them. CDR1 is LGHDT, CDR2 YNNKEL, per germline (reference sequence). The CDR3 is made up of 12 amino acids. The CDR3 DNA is TGTGCCAGCAGCCATGGTTGGGAAAAACTGTTTTTT. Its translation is CASSHGWEKLFF.

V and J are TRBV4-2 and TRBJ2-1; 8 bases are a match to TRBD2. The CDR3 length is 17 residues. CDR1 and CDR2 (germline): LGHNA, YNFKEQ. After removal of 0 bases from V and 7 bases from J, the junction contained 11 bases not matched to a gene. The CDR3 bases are TGTGCCAGCAGCCAAGATCAAGGACGGGGGGGGAATAATGAGCAGTTCTTC. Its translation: CASSQDQGRGGNNEQFF.

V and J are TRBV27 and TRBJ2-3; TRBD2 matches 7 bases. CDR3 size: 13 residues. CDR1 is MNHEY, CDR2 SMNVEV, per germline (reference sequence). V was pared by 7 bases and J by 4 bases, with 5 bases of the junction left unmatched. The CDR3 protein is CASIGLGSDTQYF. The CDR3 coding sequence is TGTGCCAGCATCGGACTAGGGTCAGATACGCAGTATTTT.

In nucleotides, the CDR3 is TGCGCCAGCAGCTTCCTCCTCGCCGGGGGTGAGCAGTTCTTC. Protein sequence: CASSFLLAGGEQFF. The chain joins TRBV5-1 to TRBJ2-1; D is possibly TRBD2 (6 bases). The V gene's germline CDR1 is SGHRS and CDR2 YFSETQ. Trimming took off 2 bases at V and 9 bases at J, with 15 bases between the two ends. CDR3 length equals 14 residues. The whole variable domain, remainder taken from reference TRBV5-1 and TRBJ2-1, is KAGVTQTPRYLIKTRGQQVTLSCSPISGHRSVSWYQQTPGQGLQFLFEYFSETQRNKGNFPGRFSGRQFSNSRSEMNVSTLELGDSALYLCASSFLLAGGEQFFGPGTRLTVL.

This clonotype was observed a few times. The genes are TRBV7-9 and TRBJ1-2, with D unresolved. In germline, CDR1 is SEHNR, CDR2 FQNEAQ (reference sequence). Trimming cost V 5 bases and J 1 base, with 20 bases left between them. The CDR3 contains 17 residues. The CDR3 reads CASSPLRTTLFNYGYTF. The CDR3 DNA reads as TGTGCCAGCAGCCCCCTGAGGACCACTTTATTTAACTATGGCTACACCTTC.

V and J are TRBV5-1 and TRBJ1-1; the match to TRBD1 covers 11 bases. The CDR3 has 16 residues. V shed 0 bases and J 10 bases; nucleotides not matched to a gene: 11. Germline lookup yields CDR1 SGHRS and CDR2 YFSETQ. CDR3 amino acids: CASSLATGTGTGGAFF. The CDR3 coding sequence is TGCGCCAGCAGCTTGGCCACCGGGACGGGGACAGGGGGAGCTTTCTTT.

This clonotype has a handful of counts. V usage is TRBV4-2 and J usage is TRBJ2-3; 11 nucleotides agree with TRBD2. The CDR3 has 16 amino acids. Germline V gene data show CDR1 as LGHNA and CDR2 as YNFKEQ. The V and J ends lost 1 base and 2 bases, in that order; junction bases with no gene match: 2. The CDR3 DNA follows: TGTGCCAGCAGCCAAGTTAGCGGGGGGGCCACAGATACGCAGTATTTT. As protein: CASSQVSGGATDTQYF.

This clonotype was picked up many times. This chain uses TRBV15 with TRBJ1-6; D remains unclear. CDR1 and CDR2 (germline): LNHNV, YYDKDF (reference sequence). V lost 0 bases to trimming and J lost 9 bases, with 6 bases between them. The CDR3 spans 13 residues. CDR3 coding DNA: TGTGCCACCAGCAGAGAAGAGAGTTCACCCCTCCACTTT. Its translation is CATSREESSPLHF.

CDR3 residues: CASSLSSRSNQPQHF. In DNA form, the CDR3 reads TGTGCCAGCAGTCTTTCATCCCGTAGCAATCAGCCCCAGCATTTT. V gene TRBV27 combines with J gene TRBJ1-5; D unresolved. Germline assignment: CDR1 MNHEY and CDR2 SMNVEV (reference sequence). Trimming shortened V by 5 bases and J by 0 bases, and 11 bases separated the two germline ends. This CDR3 has 15 residues.

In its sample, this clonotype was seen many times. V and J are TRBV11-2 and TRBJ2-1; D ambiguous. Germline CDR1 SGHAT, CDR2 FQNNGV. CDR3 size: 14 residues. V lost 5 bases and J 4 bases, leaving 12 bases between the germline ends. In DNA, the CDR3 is TGTGCCAGCAGCCAAATGGGCCCATACAATGAGCAGTTCTTC. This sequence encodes CASSQMGPYNEQFF.

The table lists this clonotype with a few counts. This CDR3 is CASSFVGATDTQYF. The CDR3 DNA is TGCGCCAGCAGCTTCGTAGGGGCAACAGATACGCAGTATTTT. The V gene is TRBV5-1, the J gene TRBJ2-3; maybe TRBD1 (5 bases). V gave up 2 bases and J gave up 3 bases, with 10 bases separating them. CDR3 size: 14 residues. Germline lookup yields CDR1 SGHRS and CDR2 YFSETQ.

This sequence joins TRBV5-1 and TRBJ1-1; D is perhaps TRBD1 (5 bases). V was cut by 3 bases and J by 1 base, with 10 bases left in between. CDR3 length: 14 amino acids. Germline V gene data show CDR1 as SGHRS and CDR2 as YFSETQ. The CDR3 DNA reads TGCGCCAGCAGCTGGGGCTCTTCGAACACTGAAGCTTTCTTT. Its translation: CASSWGSSNTEAFF.

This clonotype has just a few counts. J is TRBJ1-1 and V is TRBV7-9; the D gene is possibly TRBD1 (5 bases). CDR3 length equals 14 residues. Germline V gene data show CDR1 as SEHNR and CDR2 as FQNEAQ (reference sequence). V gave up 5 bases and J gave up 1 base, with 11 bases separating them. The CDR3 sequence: CASSPPDRNTEAFF. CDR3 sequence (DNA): TGTGCCAGCAGCCCGCCCGACAGGAACACTGAAGCTTTCTTT.

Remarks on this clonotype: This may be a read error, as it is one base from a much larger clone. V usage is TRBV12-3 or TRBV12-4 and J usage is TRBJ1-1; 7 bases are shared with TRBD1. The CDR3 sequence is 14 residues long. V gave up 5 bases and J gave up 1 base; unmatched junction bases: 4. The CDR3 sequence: CASSVTGRNTEAFF. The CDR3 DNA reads TGTGCCAGCAGTGTGACAGGGAGGAACACTGAAGCTTTCTTT.

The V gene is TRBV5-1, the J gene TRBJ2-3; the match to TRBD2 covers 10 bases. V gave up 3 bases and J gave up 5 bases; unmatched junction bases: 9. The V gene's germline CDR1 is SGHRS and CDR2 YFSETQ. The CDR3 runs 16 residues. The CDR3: CASSYSPTSGEDTQYF. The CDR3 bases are TGCGCCAGCAGCTATAGCCCCACTAGCGGGGAAGATACGCAGTATTTT.

This CDR3 is CASSSRGPGNTEAFF. CDR3 DNA: TGTGCCAGCAGCTCCAGGGGGCCTGGGAACACTGAAGCTTTCTTT. This rearrangement joins TRBV7-2 to TRBJ1-1; 8 nucleotides line up with TRBD1. The CDR3 is 15 amino acids. CDR1 and CDR2 (germline): SGHTA, FQGNSA. Trimming removed 4 bases from V and 1 base from J; junction bases left unmatched: 5.

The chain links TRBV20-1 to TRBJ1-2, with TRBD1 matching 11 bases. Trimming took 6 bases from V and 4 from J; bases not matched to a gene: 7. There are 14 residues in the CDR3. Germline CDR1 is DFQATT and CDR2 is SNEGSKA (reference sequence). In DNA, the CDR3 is TGCAGTGCAACGCGGACAGGGGGCGTCTATGGCTACACCTTC. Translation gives CSATRTGGVYGYTF.

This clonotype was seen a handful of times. This CDR3 reads CSAPLAGGRDTQYF. The CDR3 region has the DNA TGCAGTGCTCCGCTAGCGGGGGGTCGAGATACGCAGTATTTT. The chain is built from TRBV20-1 and TRBJ2-3; 11 bases map to TRBD2. From germline, CDR1 is DFQATT and CDR2 SNEGSKA (reference sequence). The CDR3 contains 14 residues. Trimming at V came to 5 bases and at J to 5 bases, leaving 6 bases not matched to a gene.

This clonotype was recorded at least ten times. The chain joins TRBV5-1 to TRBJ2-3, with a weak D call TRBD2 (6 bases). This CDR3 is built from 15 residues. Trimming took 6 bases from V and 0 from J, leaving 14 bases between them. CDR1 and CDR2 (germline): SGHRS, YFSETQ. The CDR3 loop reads CASNRAGVSTDTQYF. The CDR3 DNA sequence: TGCGCCAGCAACCGAGCGGGTGTAAGCACAGATACGCAGTATTTT.

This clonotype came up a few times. The CDR3 DNA follows: TGTGCCAGCAGGGTCGAGGGGATCCCTGAGTCCGGGGAGCTGTTTTTT. This translates into CASRVEGIPESGELFF. The chain links TRBV25-1 to TRBJ2-2; D is possibly TRBD1 or TRBD2 (5 bases each). V lost 6 bases and J 6 bases, leaving 20 bases between the germline ends. This CDR3 has 16 residues. Germline V gives CDR1 MGHDK, CDR2 SYGVNS.

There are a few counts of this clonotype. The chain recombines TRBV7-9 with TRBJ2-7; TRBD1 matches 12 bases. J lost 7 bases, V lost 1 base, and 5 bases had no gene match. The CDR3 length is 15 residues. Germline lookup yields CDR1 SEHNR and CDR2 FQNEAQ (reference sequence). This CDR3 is CASSLVGQGAKEQYF. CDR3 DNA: TGTGCCAGCAGCTTAGTGGGACAGGGGGCAAAGGAGCAGTACTTC.

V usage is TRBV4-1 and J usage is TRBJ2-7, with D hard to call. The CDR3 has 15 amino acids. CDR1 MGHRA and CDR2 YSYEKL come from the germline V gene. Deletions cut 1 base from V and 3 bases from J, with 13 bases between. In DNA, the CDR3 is TGCGCCAGCAGCCAAGTGGCGCGACCCTACTACGAGCAGTACTTC. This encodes CASSQVARPYYEQYF.

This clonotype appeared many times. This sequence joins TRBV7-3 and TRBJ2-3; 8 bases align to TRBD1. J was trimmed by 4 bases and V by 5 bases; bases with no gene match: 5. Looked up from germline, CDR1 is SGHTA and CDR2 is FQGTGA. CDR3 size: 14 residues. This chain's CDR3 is CASSDGQGPDTQYF. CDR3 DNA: TGTGCCAGCAGCGACGGACAGGGACCAGATACGCAGTATTTT.

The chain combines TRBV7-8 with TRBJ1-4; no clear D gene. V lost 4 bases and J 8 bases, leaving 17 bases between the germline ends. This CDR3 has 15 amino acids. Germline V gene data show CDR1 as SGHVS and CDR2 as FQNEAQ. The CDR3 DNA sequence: TGTGCCAGCAGCTCCTCCCGATGGGTGCGGGAAAAACTGTTTTTT. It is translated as CASSSSRWVREKLFF.

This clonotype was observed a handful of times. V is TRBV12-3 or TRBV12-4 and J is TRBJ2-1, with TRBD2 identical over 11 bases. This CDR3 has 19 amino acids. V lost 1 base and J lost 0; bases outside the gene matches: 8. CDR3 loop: CASSLGNSGGASSYNEQFF. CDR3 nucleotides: TGTGCCAGCAGTTTAGGTAATAGCGGGGGGGCGAGCTCCTACAATGAGCAGTTCTTC.

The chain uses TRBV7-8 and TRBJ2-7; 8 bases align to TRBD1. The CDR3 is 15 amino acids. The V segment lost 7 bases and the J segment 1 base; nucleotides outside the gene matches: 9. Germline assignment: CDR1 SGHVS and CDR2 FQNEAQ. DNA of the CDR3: TGTGCCAGCACCCGGGACAGGCCTTCGTCCTACGAGCAGTACTTC. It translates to CASTRDRPSSYEQYF.